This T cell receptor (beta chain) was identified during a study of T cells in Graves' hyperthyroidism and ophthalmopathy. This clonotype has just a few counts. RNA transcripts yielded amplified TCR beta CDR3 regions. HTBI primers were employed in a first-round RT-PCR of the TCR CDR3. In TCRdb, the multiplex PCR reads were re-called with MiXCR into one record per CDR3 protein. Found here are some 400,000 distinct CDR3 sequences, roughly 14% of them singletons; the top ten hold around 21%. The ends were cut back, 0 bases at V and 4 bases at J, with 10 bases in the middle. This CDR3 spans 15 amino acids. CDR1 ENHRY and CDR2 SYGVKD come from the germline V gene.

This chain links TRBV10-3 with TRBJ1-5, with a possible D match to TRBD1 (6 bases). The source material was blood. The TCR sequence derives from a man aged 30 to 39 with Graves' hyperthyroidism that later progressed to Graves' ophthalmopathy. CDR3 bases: TGTGCCATCAGTGAGTCGCAGGGGACTAATCAGCCCCAGCATTTT. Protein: CAISESQGTNQPQHF.